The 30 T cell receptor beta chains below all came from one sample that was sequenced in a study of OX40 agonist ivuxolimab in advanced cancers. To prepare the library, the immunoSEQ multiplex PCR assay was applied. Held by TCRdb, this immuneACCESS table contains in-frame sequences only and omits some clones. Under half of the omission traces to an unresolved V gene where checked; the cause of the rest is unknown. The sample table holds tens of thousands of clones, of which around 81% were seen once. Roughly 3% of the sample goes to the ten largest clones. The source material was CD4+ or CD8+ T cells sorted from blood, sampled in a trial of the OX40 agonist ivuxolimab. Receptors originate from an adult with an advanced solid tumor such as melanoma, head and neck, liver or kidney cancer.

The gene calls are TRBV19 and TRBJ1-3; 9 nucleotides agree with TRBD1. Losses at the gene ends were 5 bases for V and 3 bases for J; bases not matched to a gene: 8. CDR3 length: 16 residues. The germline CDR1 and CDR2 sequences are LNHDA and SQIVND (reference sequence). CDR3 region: CASSVRQGESGNTIYF. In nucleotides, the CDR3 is TGTGCCAGTAGTGTAAGACAGGGGGAGAGTGGAAACACCATATATTTT.

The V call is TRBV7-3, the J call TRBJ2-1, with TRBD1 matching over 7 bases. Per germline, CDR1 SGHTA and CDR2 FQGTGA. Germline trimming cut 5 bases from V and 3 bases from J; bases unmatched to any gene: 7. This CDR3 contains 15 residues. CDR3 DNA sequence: TGTGCCAGCAGCCCAAGGGACAGACTCTACAATGAGCAGTTCTTC. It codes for CASSPRDRLYNEQFF.

The CDR3 loop reads CASSATPPDTQYF. The CDR3 coding sequence is TGTGCCAGCAGCGCTACCCCGCCAGATACGCAGTATTTT. The chain joins TRBV9 to TRBJ2-3; D not resolved. The CDR3 extends over 13 amino acids. The V and J ends lost 3 bases and 4 bases respectively, with 9 bases between them. Per the germline V gene, CDR1 is SGDLS and CDR2 is YYNGEE.

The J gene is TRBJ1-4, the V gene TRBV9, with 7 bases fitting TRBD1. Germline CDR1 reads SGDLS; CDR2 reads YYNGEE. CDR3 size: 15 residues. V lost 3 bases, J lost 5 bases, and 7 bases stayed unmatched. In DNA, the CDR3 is TGTGCCAGCAGCGAAAGGACAGGCGGGAATGAAAAACTGTTTTTT. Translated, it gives CASSERTGGNEKLFF.

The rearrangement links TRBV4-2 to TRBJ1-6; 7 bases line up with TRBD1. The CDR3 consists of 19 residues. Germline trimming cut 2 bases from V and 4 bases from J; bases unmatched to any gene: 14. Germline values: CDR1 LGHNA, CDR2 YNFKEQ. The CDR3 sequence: CASSQPISDGTAYNSPLHF. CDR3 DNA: TGTGCCAGCAGCCAACCGATATCCGACGGGACAGCATATAATTCACCCCTCCACTTT.

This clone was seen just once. CDR3 DNA sequence: TGTGCCAGCAGCTTGGAGGTGATTGTGAATTCACCCCTCCACTTT. Protein sequence: CASSLEVIVNSPLHF. V is TRBV5-8 and J is TRBJ1-6; unclear D gene. V was shortened by 0 bases and J by 7 bases, with 11 bases between the two germline ends. The CDR3 loop spans 15 amino acids. Germline CDR1 reads SGHTS; CDR2 reads YDEGEE.

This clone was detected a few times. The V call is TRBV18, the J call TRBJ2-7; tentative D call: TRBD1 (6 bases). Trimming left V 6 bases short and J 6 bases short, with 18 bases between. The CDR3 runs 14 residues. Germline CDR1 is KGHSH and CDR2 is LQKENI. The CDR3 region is CASSSGAGSGEQYF. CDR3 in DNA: TGTGCCAGCTCCTCAGGGGCAGGTTCGGGCGAGCAGTACTTC.

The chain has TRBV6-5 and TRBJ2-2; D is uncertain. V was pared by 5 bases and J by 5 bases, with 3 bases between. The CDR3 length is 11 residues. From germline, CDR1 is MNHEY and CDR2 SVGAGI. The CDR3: CASSITGELFF. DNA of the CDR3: TGTGCCAGCAGTATAACCGGGGAGCTGTTTTTT.

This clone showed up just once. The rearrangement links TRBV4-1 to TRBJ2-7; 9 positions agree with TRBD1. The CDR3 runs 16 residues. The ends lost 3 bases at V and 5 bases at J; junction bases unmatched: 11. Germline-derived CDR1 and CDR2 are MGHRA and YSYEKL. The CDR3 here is CASSQPSRDRANEQYF. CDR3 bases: TGCGCCAGCAGCCAGCCTAGTCGGGACAGGGCCAACGAGCAGTACTTC.

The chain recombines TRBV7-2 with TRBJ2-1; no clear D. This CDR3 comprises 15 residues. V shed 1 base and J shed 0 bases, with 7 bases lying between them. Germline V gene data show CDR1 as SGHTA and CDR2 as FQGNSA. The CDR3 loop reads CASSLGASSYNEQFF. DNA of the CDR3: TGTGCCAGCAGCTTAGGGGCGAGCTCCTACAATGAGCAGTTCTTC.

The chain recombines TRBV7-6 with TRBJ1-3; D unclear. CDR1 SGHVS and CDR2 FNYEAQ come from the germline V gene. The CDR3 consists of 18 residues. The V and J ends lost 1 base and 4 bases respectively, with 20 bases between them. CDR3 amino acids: CASSLGRVGKASGNTIYF. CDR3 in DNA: TGTGCCAGCAGCTTAGGCCGGGTGGGGAAAGCTTCCGGAAACACCATATATTTT.

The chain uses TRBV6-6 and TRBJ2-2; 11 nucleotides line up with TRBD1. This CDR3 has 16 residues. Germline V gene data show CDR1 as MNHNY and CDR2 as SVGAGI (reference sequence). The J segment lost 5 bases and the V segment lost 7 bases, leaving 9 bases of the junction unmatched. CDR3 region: CASTHGQGASTGELFF. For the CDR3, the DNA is TGTGCCAGCACTCACGGACAGGGGGCTAGTACCGGGGAGCTGTTTTTT.

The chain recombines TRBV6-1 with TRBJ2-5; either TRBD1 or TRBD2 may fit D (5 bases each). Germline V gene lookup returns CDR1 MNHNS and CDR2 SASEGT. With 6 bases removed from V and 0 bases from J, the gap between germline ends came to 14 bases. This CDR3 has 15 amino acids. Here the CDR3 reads CASSEGAGNQETQYF. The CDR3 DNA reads TGTGCCAGCAGCGAGGGCGCAGGGAACCAAGAGACCCAGTACTTC.

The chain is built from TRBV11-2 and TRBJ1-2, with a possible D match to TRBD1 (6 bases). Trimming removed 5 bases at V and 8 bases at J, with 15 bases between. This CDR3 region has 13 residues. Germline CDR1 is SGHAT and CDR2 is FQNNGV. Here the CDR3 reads CASSPGGGGGYTF. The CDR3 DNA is TGTGCCAGCAGCCCGGGGGGGGGCGGAGGCTACACCTTC.

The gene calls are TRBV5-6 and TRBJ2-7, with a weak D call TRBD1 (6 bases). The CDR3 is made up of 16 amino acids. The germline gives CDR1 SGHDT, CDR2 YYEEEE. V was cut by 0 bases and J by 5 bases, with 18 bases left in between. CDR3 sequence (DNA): TGTGCCAGCAGCTTGGCCAGATGGCAGGGGTTCAACGAGCAGTACTTC. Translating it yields CASSLARWQGFNEQYF.

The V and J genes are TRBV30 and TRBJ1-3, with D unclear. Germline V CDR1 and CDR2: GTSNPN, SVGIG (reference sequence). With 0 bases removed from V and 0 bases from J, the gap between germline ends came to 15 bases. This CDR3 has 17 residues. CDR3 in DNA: TGTGCCTGGAGTGTTTCTGGCAGTTCAATCTCTGGAAACACCATATATTTT. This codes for CAWSVSGSSISGNTIYF.

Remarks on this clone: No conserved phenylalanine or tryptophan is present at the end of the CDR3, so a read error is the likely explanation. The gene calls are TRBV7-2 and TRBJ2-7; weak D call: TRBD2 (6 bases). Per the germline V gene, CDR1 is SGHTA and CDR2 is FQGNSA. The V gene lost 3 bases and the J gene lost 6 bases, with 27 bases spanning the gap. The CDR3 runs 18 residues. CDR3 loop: CASSFGLRGGIGRTEQYL. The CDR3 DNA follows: TGTGCCAGCAGCTTTGGTCTTAGGGGAGGTATTGGACGAACCGAGCAGTACCTC.

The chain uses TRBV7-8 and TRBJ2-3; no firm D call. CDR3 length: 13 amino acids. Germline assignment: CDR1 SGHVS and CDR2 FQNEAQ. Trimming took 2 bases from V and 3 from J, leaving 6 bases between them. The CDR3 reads CASSLWMTDTQYF. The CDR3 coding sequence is TGTGCCAGCAGCTTATGGATGACAGATACGCAGTATTTT.

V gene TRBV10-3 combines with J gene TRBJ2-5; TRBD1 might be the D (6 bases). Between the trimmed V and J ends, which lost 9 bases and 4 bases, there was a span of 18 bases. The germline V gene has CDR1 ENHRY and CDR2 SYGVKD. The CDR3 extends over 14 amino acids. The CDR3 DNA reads TGTGCCATACAGGGACGGCTAGGAGGAGAGACCCAGTACTTC. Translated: CAIQGRLGGETQYF.

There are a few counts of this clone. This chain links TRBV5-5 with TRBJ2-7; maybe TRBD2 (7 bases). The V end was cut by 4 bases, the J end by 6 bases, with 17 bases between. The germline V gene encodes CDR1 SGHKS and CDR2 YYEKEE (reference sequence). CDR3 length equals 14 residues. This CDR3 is CASSGRPGEGEQYF. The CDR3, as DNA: TGTGCCAGCAGCGGGAGACCAGGGGAGGGCGAGCAGTACTTC.

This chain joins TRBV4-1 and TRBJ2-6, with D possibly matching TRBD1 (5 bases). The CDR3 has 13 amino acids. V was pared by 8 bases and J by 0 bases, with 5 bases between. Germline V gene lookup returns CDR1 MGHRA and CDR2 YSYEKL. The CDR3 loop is CASGHSGANVLTF. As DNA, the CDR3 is TGCGCCAGCGGACACTCTGGGGCCAACGTCCTGACTTTC.

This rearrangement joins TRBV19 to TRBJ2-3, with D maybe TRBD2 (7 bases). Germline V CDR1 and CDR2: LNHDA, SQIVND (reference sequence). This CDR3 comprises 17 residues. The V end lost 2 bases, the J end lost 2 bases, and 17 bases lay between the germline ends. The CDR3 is CASSIQGGGLNTDTQYF. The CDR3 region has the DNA TGTGCCAGTAGTATACAGGGAGGGGGTCTAAACACAGATACGCAGTATTTT.

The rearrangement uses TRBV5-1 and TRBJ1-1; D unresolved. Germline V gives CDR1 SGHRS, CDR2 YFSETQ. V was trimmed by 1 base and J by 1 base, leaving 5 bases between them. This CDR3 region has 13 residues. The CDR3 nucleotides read TGCGCCAGCAGCTTGCCGGGGAACACTGAAGCTTTCTTT. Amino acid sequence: CASSLPGNTEAFF.

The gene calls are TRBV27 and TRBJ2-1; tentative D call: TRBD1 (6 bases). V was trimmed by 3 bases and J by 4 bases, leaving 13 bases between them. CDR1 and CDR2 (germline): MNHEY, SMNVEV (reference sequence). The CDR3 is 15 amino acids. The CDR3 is CASSFIQGSYNEQFF. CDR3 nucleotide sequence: TGTGCCAGCAGTTTTATCCAGGGGTCATACAATGAGCAGTTCTTC.

The CDR3 coding sequence is TGTGCCAGCGGGTCTTACCGAAACTATGGCTACACCTTC. Protein product: CASGSYRNYGYTF. The chain uses TRBV6-5 and TRBJ1-2, with no clear D. Per the germline V gene, CDR1 is MNHEY and CDR2 is SVGAGI. The V and J ends lost 8 bases and 2 bases respectively, with 12 bases between them. The length of the CDR3 is 13 residues.

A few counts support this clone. The CDR3 nucleotides read TGTGCCAGCAGCCAAGCACTAGCGGGGGTTTCCTACGAGCAGTACTTC. It specifies CASSQALAGVSYEQYF. The chain has TRBV4-2 and TRBJ2-7; 11 bases fit TRBD2. Germline CDR1 is LGHNA and CDR2 is YNFKEQ. The CDR3 has 16 residues. Trimming took 1 base from V and 1 from J; bases not matched to a gene: 3.

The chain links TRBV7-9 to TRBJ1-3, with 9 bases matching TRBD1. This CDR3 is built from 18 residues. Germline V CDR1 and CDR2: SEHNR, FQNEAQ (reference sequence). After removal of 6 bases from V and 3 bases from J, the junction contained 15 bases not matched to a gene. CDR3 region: CASRQPGQGSYGGNTIYF. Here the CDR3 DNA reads TGTGCCAGCAGACAACCGGGACAGGGATCGTATGGTGGAAACACCATATATTTT.

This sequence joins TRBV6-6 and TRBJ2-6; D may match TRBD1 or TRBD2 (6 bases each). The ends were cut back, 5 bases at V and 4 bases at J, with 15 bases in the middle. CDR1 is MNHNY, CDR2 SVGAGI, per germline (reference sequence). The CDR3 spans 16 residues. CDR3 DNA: TGTGCCAGCAGTCTGAGAGGGGGGTCCGGGGCCAACGTCCTGACTTTC. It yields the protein CASSLRGGSGANVLTF.

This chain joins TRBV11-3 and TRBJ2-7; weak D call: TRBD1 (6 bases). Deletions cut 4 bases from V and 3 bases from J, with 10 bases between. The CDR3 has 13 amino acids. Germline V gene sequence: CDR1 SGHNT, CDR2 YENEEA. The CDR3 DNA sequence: TGTGCCAGCAGCTATGAACAGGGCTACGAGCAGTACTTC. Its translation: CASSYEQGYEQYF. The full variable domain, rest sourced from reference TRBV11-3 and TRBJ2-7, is EAGVVQSPRYKIIEKKQPVAFWCNPISGHNTLYWYLQNLGQGPELLIRYENEEAVDDSQLPKDRFSAERLKGVDSTLKIQPAELGDSAVYLCASSYEQGYEQYFGPGTRLTVT.

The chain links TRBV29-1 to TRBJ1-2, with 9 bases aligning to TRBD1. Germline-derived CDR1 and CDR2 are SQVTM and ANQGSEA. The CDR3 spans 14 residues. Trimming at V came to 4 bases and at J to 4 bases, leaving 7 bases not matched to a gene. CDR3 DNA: TGCAGCGTTGCTTCGGGACAGGGTGTCTATGGCTACACCTTC. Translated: CSVASGQGVYGYTF.